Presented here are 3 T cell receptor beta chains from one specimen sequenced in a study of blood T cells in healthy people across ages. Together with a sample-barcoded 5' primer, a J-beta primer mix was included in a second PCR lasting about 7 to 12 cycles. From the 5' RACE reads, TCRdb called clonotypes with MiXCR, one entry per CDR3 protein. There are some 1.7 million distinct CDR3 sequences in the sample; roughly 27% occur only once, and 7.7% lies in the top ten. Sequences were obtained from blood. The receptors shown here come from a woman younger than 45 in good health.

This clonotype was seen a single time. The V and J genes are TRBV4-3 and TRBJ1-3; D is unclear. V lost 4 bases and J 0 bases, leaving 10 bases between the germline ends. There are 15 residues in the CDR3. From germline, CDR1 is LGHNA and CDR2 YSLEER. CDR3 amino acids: CASSPRVLSGNTIYF. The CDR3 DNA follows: TGCGCCAGCAGCCCTCGGGTCCTCTCTGGAAACACCATATATTTT.

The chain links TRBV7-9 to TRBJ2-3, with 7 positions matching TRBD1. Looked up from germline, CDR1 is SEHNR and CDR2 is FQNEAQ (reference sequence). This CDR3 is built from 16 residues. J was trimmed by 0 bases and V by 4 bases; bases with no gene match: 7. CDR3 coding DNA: TGTGCCAGCAGCTCATGGGGGACAGATAGCACAGATACGCAGTATTTT. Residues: CASSSWGTDSTDTQYF.

In nucleotides, the CDR3 is TGTGCCAGCAGTCGCGAAGGGGCTGTCAGATACAATGAGCAGTTCTTC. Protein: CASSREGAVRYNEQFF. The chain uses TRBV12-3 or TRBV12-4 and TRBJ2-1, with a tentative D call TRBD1 (5 bases). This CDR3 is 16 amino acids long. The V end lost 5 bases, the J end lost 4 bases, and 18 bases lay between the germline ends.